The 15 T cell receptor beta chains below all came from one sample that was sequenced in a study of CD8+ T cells in alopecia areata. cDNA prepared by RNA extraction and subsequent reverse transcription served as the template for sequencing. Here immunoSEQ multiplex PCR was the method, and the copy in TCRdb shows in-frame clones only, minus some. The sample gives some 130,000 clones, roughly 62% of which show up once; around 6.6% is in the top ten. Source: CD4+ T cells sorted from blood, taken at week 0. Source of these receptors: a human donor with alopecia areata.

The rearrangement uses TRBV19 and TRBJ2-3, with D possibly matching TRBD2 (5 bases). The CDR3 has 14 residues. The germline gives CDR1 LNHDA, CDR2 SQIVND (reference sequence). V was cut by 5 bases and J by 5 bases, with 14 bases left in between. CDR3 protein: CASSREWARDTQYF. The CDR3 DNA is TGTGCCAGTAGTCGGGAATGGGCCCGAGATACGCAGTATTTT.

The V gene is TRBV7-2, the J gene TRBJ2-1; 8 bases are a match to TRBD2. This CDR3 has 18 amino acids. Germline CDR1 and CDR2: SGHTA and FQGNSA. Losses at the gene ends were 0 bases for V and 5 bases for J; bases not matched to a gene: 12. Here the CDR3 reads CASSLAPLVGGGNNEQFF. The CDR3 nucleotides are TGTGCCAGCAGCTTAGCACCCCTCGTTGGCGGGGGGAACAATGAGCAGTTCTTC.

This chain connects TRBV9 to TRBJ2-5; D is possibly TRBD1 (6 bases). Trimming left V 5 bases short and J 7 bases short, with 15 bases between. Germline V gene lookup returns CDR1 SGDLS and CDR2 YYNGEE. CDR3 size: 13 residues. The CDR3 region has the DNA TGTGCCAGCAGTTCGGACAGCTCCGGGACCCAGTACTTC. It yields the protein CASSSDSSGTQYF.

The V gene is TRBV7-9, the J gene TRBJ2-7; D is perhaps TRBD1 (7 bases). With 5 bases removed from V and 3 bases from J, the gap between germline ends came to 17 bases. Per germline, CDR1 SEHNR and CDR2 FQNEAQ (reference sequence). This CDR3 spans 15 amino acids. CDR3 bases: TGTGCCAGCAGCACGTCAGCAGGGGGAGGCTACGAGCAGTACTTC. Translation: CASSTSAGGGYEQYF.

V and J are TRBV18 and TRBJ1-2, with D tentatively TRBD1 (5 bases). Trimming removed 1 base from V and 5 bases from J, with 11 bases in between. Per the germline V gene, CDR1 is KGHSH and CDR2 is LQKENI. The CDR3 covers 14 residues. Here the CDR3 reads CASSPLDSLYGYTF. The CDR3 DNA is TGTGCCAGCTCACCACTCGACAGCTTGTATGGCTACACCTTC.

The chain recombines TRBV9 with TRBJ1-6; a weak D match, TRBD1 (6 bases). The CDR3 sequence is 13 residues long. Trimming shortened V by 5 bases and J by 7 bases, and 10 bases separated the two germline ends. Germline V gene sequence: CDR1 SGDLS, CDR2 YYNGEE. The CDR3 region is CASSGQLNSPLHF. The CDR3 DNA sequence: TGTGCCAGCAGTGGACAGCTCAATTCACCCCTCCACTTT.

The sample holds a few counts of this clone. At one of its ends the junction is not consistent with the germline gene, which may arise from a read error. The V and J genes are TRBV29-1 and TRBJ2-5; D not resolved. This CDR3 spans 11 amino acids. Germline V gene sequence: CDR1 SQVTM, CDR2 ANQGSEA. The CDR3 DNA is TGCAGCCTTGACACTCCAGAGACCCAGTACTTC. It codes for CSLDTPETQYF. Full variable domain (rest looked up from reference TRBV29-1 and TRBJ2-5): SAVISQKPSRDICQRGTSLTIQCQVDSQVTMMFWYRQQPGQSLTLIATANQGSEATYESGFVIDKFPISRPNLTFSTLTVSNMSPEDSSIYLCSLDTPETQYFGPGTRLLVL.

The chain couples TRBV29-1 to TRBJ1-5; no firm D call. Germline assignment: CDR1 SQVTM and CDR2 ANQGSEA. This CDR3 has 11 amino acids. V was trimmed by 7 bases and J by 9 bases, leaving 13 bases between them. The chain's CDR3 is CSASYGGPQHF. In DNA, the CDR3 is TGCAGCGCCTCATACGGAGGGCCCCAGCATTTT. The whole variable domain, filled in from reference TRBV29-1 and TRBJ1-5, reads SAVISQKPSRDICQRGTSLTIQCQVDSQVTMMFWYRQQPGQSLTLIATANQGSEATYESGFVIDKFPISRPNLTFSTLTVSNMSPEDSSIYLCSASYGGPQHFGDGTRLSIL.

The J gene is TRBJ2-7, the V gene TRBV9, with D possibly matching TRBD2 (6 bases). The CDR3 is 14 residues long. Between the trimmed V and J ends, which lost 0 bases and 5 bases, there was a span of 12 bases. Germline V CDR1 and CDR2: SGDLS, YYNGEE. CDR3 sequence: CASSVATTSHEQYF. The CDR3, as DNA: TGTGCCAGCAGCGTAGCGACCACTAGCCACGAGCAGTACTTC.

V usage is TRBV29-1 and J usage is TRBJ1-2; TRBD1 aligns across 7 bases. The CDR3 totals 12 residues. V lost 7 bases to trimming and J lost 3 bases; unmatched junction nucleotides: 5. The germline V gene encodes CDR1 SQVTM and CDR2 ANQGSEA. CDR3: CSEGDRHYGYTF. The CDR3 coding sequence is TGCAGCGAGGGGGACAGACACTATGGCTACACCTTC.

The chain is built from TRBV23-1 and TRBJ1-1; D might be TRBD1 (5 bases). TRBV23-1 is recorded as an ORF, its role being uncertain. The V end lost 4 bases, the J end lost 3 bases, and 15 bases lay between the germline ends. The CDR3 runs to 15 residues. CDR3 residues: CASSRPGKEYTEAFF. In DNA form, the CDR3 reads TGCGCCAGCAGTCGTCCAGGGAAGGAGTACACTGAAGCTTTCTTT.

The CDR3 is CASSPRPGGTDGYTF. The CDR3 bases are TGTGCCAGCAGTCCCCGACCAGGGGGCACGGATGGCTACACCTTC. This chain joins TRBV27 and TRBJ1-2; 8 bases align to TRBD1. This CDR3 spans 15 amino acids. The junction had 11 bases not matched to a gene; V was cut back by 5 bases and J by 6 bases. Germline V lookup: CDR1 MNHEY, CDR2 SMNVEV (reference sequence).

This clone was detected only a few times. The chain employs TRBV30 and TRBJ2-2; no clear D. CDR1 and CDR2 from the germline V gene are GTSNPN and SVGIG (reference sequence). The CDR3 has 15 amino acids. The V end was cut by 0 bases, the J end by 4 bases, with 12 bases between. CDR3 DNA sequence: TGTGCCTGGAGTGTACCTTTTCGGCGCACCGGGGAGCTGTTTTTT. Its protein product is CAWSVPFRRTGELFF.

The chain recombines TRBV6-5 with TRBJ2-5; 7 bases match TRBD1. In germline, CDR1 is MNHEY, CDR2 SVGAGI. CDR3 length equals 13 residues. V lost 6 bases to trimming and J lost 5 bases; unmatched junction nucleotides: 6. CDR3 DNA sequence: TGTGCCAGCAGCGACAGGGTTACCGAGACCCAGTACTTC. This codes for CASSDRVTETQYF.

The rearrangement joins TRBV27 to TRBJ2-5; D uncertain. The germline CDR1 and CDR2 sequences are MNHEY and SMNVEV (reference sequence). Trimming stripped 4 bases from V and 0 bases from J, with 18 bases between. The CDR3 runs 17 residues. This CDR3 reads CASSSAVLGGYQETQYF. For the CDR3, the DNA is TGTGCCAGCAGTTCTGCGGTGTTGGGTGGGTACCAAGAGACCCAGTACTTC.